The 29 T cell receptor beta chains below come from one sample, sequenced in a study of OX40 agonist ivuxolimab in advanced cancers. Only in-frame clones appear in the TCRdb table, and some are missing; sequencing was by immunoSEQ multiplex PCR. Among tens of thousands of clones listed, more than 75% were seen once. The starting material was CD4+ or CD8+ T cells sorted from blood, obtained in a trial of the OX40 agonist ivuxolimab. Receptor source: an adult with an advanced solid tumor such as melanoma, head and neck, liver or kidney cancer.

The chain combines TRBV29-1 with TRBJ2-2; TRBD1 matches at 7 bases. Trimming removed 7 bases from V and 4 bases from J; junction bases left unmatched: 6. Per germline, CDR1 SQVTM and CDR2 ANQGSEA. The CDR3 loop spans 13 amino acids. The CDR3 spells CSGTGVGTGELFF. CDR3 nucleotides: TGCAGCGGTACAGGGGTGGGCACCGGGGAGCTGTTTTTT.

This chain links TRBV14 with TRBJ2-7; tentatively, D is TRBD1 (6 bases). The V end lost 0 bases, the J end lost 1 base, and 10 bases lay between the germline ends. CDR3 length: 15 residues. The germline V gene has CDR1 SGHDN and CDR2 FVKESK. CDR3 sequence: CASSQETGSSYEQYF. CDR3 DNA: TGTGCCAGCAGCCAAGAGACAGGCTCATCCTACGAGCAGTACTTC.

V is TRBV4-1 and J is TRBJ2-7, with D possibly matching TRBD1 (6 bases). The CDR3 loop spans 18 amino acids. V was pared by 5 bases and J by 3 bases, with 26 bases between. Germline V gives CDR1 MGHRA, CDR2 YSYEKL. CDR3 bases: TGCGCCAGCAGCTACCTTACCTCGACAGGAGCTAAAGGCTACGAGCAGTACTTC. Residues: CASSYLTSTGAKGYEQYF.

The chain uses TRBV11-2 and TRBJ1-5, with 9 bases identical to TRBD1. CDR1 and CDR2 from the germline V gene are SGHAT and FQNNGV. With 1 base clipped from V and 2 bases from J, the junction kept 0 bases outside the gene matches. The CDR3 length is 15 residues. Here the CDR3 reads CASSLGTGGNQPQHF. The CDR3, as DNA: TGTGCCAGCAGCTTAGGGACAGGGGGCAATCAGCCCCAGCATTTT.

This clone has a handful of counts. This chain connects TRBV30 to TRBJ2-7; no definite D call. V lost 2 bases, J lost 5 bases, and 13 bases lay in between. Germline CDR1 and CDR2: GTSNPN and SVGIG (reference sequence). The length of the CDR3 is 13 residues. CDR3: CAWSRPPDHEQYF. The CDR3 DNA reads as TGTGCCTGGAGTCGTCCACCTGACCACGAGCAGTACTTC.

About this clone: One end of the junction is discordant with germline, which a read error may explain. V is TRBV2 and J is TRBJ2-7; D is ambiguous. CDR3 length: 13 amino acids. In germline, CDR1 is SNHLY, CDR2 FYNNEI. The CDR3 sequence: CASREDNSYEQYF. The CDR3 DNA sequence: TGTGCCAGCAGGGAAGACAATTCCTACGAGCAGTACTTC.

The CDR3 loop reads CASSTGVAYEQYF. CDR3 nucleotide sequence: TGCGCCAGCAGCACCGGGGTCGCCTACGAGCAGTACTTC. The chain recombines TRBV5-1 with TRBJ2-7; possible D gene TRBD2, 5 bases. The CDR3 length is 13 residues. The germline gives CDR1 SGHRS, CDR2 YFSETQ. V dropped 4 bases and J dropped 2 bases, with 10 bases sitting between them.

Note on this clone: Other DNA sequences from this sample encode an identical CDR3 as well. The J gene is TRBJ2-7, the V gene TRBV6-6, with D perhaps being TRBD1 or TRBD2 (5 bases each). This CDR3 spans 13 amino acids. The ends were cut back, 4 bases at V and 7 bases at J, with 14 bases in the middle. The germline V gene has CDR1 MNHNY and CDR2 SVGAGI (reference sequence). The CDR3: CASSLGPEGEQYF. CDR3 in DNA: TGTGCCAGCAGTTTGGGGCCCGAGGGGGAGCAGTACTTC.

V and J are TRBV25-1 and TRBJ2-7; D may be TRBD1 (6 bases). V lost 4 bases and J lost 4, with 17 bases in between. Germline V gives CDR1 MGHDK, CDR2 SYGVNS. The CDR3 totals 15 residues. In DNA, the CDR3 is TGTGCCAGCAGTGGATCCGGGACAATAGAGTACGAGCAGTACTTC. Its protein is CASSGSGTIEYEQYF.

The rearrangement uses TRBV19 and TRBJ2-7; TRBD2 is a possible D gene (6 bases). The germline V and J ends were trimmed by 1 base and 5 bases, with 18 bases remaining between them. Germline assignment: CDR1 LNHDA and CDR2 SQIVND (reference sequence). This CDR3 contains 16 residues. The CDR3 is CASSIGAPEGFDEQYF. The CDR3 DNA sequence: TGTGCCAGTAGTATAGGGGCCCCGGAGGGGTTCGACGAGCAGTACTTC.

The chain joins TRBV27 to TRBJ1-2, with D uncertain. V lost 3 bases and J 4 bases, leaving 9 bases between the germline ends. The length of the CDR3 is 13 residues. Germline CDR1 is MNHEY and CDR2 is SMNVEV (reference sequence). The CDR3 region is CASSFTFSYGYTF. CDR3 coding DNA: TGTGCCAGCAGTTTCACCTTTAGCTATGGCTACACCTTC.

The J gene is TRBJ2-1, the V gene TRBV7-8; TRBD1 might be the D (6 bases). From germline, CDR1 is SGHVS and CDR2 FQNEAQ. The CDR3 covers 14 residues. V dropped 5 bases and J dropped 7 bases, with 15 bases sitting between them. CDR3 residues: CASSPRSTGNEQFF. CDR3 nucleotide sequence: TGTGCCAGCAGCCCGCGGTCAACAGGGAATGAGCAGTTCTTC.

The rearrangement links TRBV7-9 to TRBJ2-1; 12 bases align to TRBD2. The CDR3 spans 17 residues. The trim removed 5 bases at V and 7 bases at J, leaving 12 bases unmatched. Germline V gene lookup returns CDR1 SEHNR and CDR2 FQNEAQ (reference sequence). The CDR3 sequence: CASSPLAGGRIDNEQFF. Here the CDR3 DNA reads TGTGCCAGCAGCCCACTAGCGGGAGGCCGCATCGATAATGAGCAGTTCTTC.

This chain joins TRBV11-2 and TRBJ2-7, with D possibly matching TRBD2 (6 bases). This CDR3 has 14 residues. Looked up from germline, CDR1 is SGHAT and CDR2 is FQNNGV. Trimming stripped 5 bases from V and 2 bases from J, with 13 bases between. CDR3 protein: CASSPRDSTYEQYF. The CDR3 DNA reads TGTGCCAGCAGCCCCCGGGACTCAACCTACGAGCAGTACTTC.

J is TRBJ2-7 and V is TRBV7-2; the D gene is possibly TRBD2 (6 bases). Germline CDR1 reads SGHTA; CDR2 reads FQGNSA. This CDR3 region has 18 residues. The germline V and J ends were trimmed by 0 bases and 2 bases, with 20 bases remaining between them. For the CDR3, the DNA is TGTGCCAGCAGCTTAGCGTTCGGCCTAGCGCCTTCCCCCTACGAGCAGTACTTC. Residues: CASSLAFGLAPSPYEQYF. Complete variable domain (other parts from reference TRBV7-2 and TRBJ2-7): GAGVSQSPSNKVTEKGKDVELRCDPISGHTALYWYRQSLGQGLEFLIYFQGNSAPDKSGLPSDRFSAERTGGSVSTLTIQRTQQEDSAVYLCASSLAFGLAPSPYEQYFGPGTRLTVT.

The chain links TRBV30 to TRBJ2-7; unclear D gene. Germline V lookup: CDR1 GTSNPN, CDR2 SVGIG (reference sequence). The CDR3 totals 11 residues. V lost 8 bases to trimming and J lost 0 bases, with 8 bases between them. In nucleotides, the CDR3 is TGTGCCGGAAGGGTCTCCTACGAGCAGTACTTC. As protein: CAGRVSYEQYF.

V gene TRBV5-1 combines with J gene TRBJ2-2, with a possible D match to TRBD1 (6 bases). The CDR3 sequence is 13 residues long. V lost 3 bases to trimming and J lost 6 bases, with 9 bases between them. CDR1 and CDR2 (germline): SGHRS, YFSETQ. In DNA, the CDR3 is TGCGCCAGCAGCTACAGGGATGCCGGGGAGCTGTTTTTT. Its protein product is CASSYRDAGELFF.

The gene calls are TRBV9 and TRBJ2-1, with D possibly TRBD1 on 5 matching bases. V was pared by 3 bases and J by 0 bases, with 13 bases between. The CDR3 has 16 amino acids. The germline CDR1 and CDR2 sequences are SGDLS and YYNGEE. DNA of the CDR3: TGTGCCAGCAGCGAGTGGGGCGAGAGCTCCTACAATGAGCAGTTCTTC. Residues: CASSEWGESSYNEQFF.

This clone was detected a few times. As DNA, the CDR3 is TGTGCCAGCAGCCATGGACGGCCCTATGGCTACACCTTC. This gives the protein CASSHGRPYGYTF. The chain couples TRBV7-9 to TRBJ1-2, with D hard to call. Germline V gene data show CDR1 as SEHNR and CDR2 as FQNEAQ (reference sequence). The V end lost 5 bases, the J end lost 4 bases, and 11 bases lay between the germline ends. The CDR3 is 13 amino acids. The variable domain in full, completed from reference TRBV7-9 and TRBJ1-2, reads DTGVSQNPRHKITKRGQNVTFRCDPISEHNRLYWYRQTLGQGPEFLTYFQNEAQLEKSRLLSDRFSAERPKGSFSTLEIQRTEQGDSAMYLCASSHGRPYGYTFGSGTRLTVV.

This clone turned up a few times. The V gene is TRBV4-1, the J gene TRBJ1-2; D might be TRBD1 (5 bases). CDR1 MGHRA and CDR2 YSYEKL come from the germline V gene. The CDR3 runs to 15 residues. Trimming cost V 6 bases and J 3 bases, with 17 bases left between them. The DNA of the CDR3 is TGCGCCAGCAGGCCCGGCAGTTGGGGCCACTATGGCTACACCTTC. Translated: CASRPGSWGHYGYTF.

The rearrangement joins TRBV14 to TRBJ1-1; D uncertain. V was shortened by 3 bases and J by 3 bases, with 2 bases between the two germline ends. Germline V gene lookup returns CDR1 SGHDN and CDR2 FVKESK. This CDR3 is 11 amino acids long. The CDR3, as DNA: TGTGCCAGCAGCCAGTACACTGAAGCTTTCTTT. Protein: CASSQYTEAFF. The full variable domain, its missing parts supplied by reference TRBV14 and TRBJ1-1, is EAGVTQFPSHSVIEKGQTVTLRCDPISGHDNLYWYRRVMGKEIKFLLHFVKESKQDESGMPNNRFLAERTGGTYSTLKVQPAELEDSGVYFCASSQYTEAFFGQGTRLTVV.

On this clone itself: This may stem from a read error, because a much larger clone lies one nucleotide away. The same CDR3 also results from other DNA sequences found in this sample. The V and J genes are TRBV6-6 and TRBJ1-5; no clear D. The CDR3 sequence is 15 residues long. The V and J ends lost 0 bases and 0 bases respectively, with 6 bases between them. Germline CDR1 is MNHNY and CDR2 is SVGAGI (reference sequence). CDR3 in amino acids: CASSYSGGSNQPQHF. The CDR3 DNA is TGTGCCAGCAGTTACTCGGGAGGTAGCAATCAGCCCCAGCATTTT.

The genes are TRBV11-2 and TRBJ2-7, with 9 nucleotides matching TRBD2. This CDR3 has 14 amino acids. In germline, CDR1 is SGHAT, CDR2 FQNNGV. Germline trimming cut 10 bases from V and 3 bases from J; bases unmatched to any gene: 10. CDR3 bases: TGTGCCAAAGAGCCCCTAGCGGGGTTCTACGAGCAGTACTTC. It codes for CAKEPLAGFYEQYF.

The chain employs TRBV6-6 and TRBJ1-3; D not resolved. This CDR3 has 12 amino acids. Germline V gene data show CDR1 as MNHNY and CDR2 as SVGAGI (reference sequence). V lost 8 bases and J lost 8, with 13 bases in between. The CDR3 loop reads CASGLLGDTIYF. For the CDR3, the DNA is TGTGCCAGCGGACTCCTCGGGGACACCATATATTTT.

The V gene is TRBV6-1, the J gene TRBJ2-2; D is uncertain. V was shortened by 7 bases and J by 1 base, with 10 bases between the two germline ends. The CDR3 loop spans 14 amino acids. Germline V gene sequence: CDR1 MNHNS, CDR2 SASEGT. The chain's CDR3 is CASNFDQNTGELFF. The DNA of the CDR3 is TGTGCCAGCAATTTTGATCAGAACACCGGGGAGCTGTTTTTT.

The chain recombines TRBV2 with TRBJ1-6; D gene unclear. V was trimmed by 3 bases and J by 9 bases, leaving 15 bases between them. Germline V gene data show CDR1 as SNHLY and CDR2 as FYNNEI. CDR3 size: 15 residues. The CDR3 protein is CASSDLEGGSSPLHF. The CDR3 region has the DNA TGTGCCAGCAGTGACCTCGAGGGAGGTAGTTCACCCCTCCACTTT.

V gene TRBV4-1 combines with J gene TRBJ1-1; D gene unclear. CDR3 length: 12 residues. Trimming removed 3 bases from V and 2 bases from J, with 4 bases in between. Germline loops: CDR1 MGHRA, CDR2 YSYEKL. In DNA, the CDR3 is TGCGCCAGCAGCCACCTTAACACTGAAGCTTTCTTT. Translated: CASSHLNTEAFF.

The chain employs TRBV7-9 and TRBJ2-3; 9 bases fit TRBD2. The CDR3 extends over 17 amino acids. Looked up from germline, CDR1 is SEHNR and CDR2 is FQNEAQ (reference sequence). J gave up 1 base and V 5 bases, and 10 bases lay outside the gene matches. The CDR3 reads CASSPRWERGGTDTQYF. CDR3 bases: TGTGCCAGCAGCCCCCGGTGGGAGCGGGGGGGCACAGATACGCAGTATTTT. Combining the CDR3 with reference TRBV7-9 and TRBJ2-3 gives the whole variable domain DTGVSQNPRHKITKRGQNVTFRCDPISEHNRLYWYRQTLGQGPEFLTYFQNEAQLEKSRLLSDRFSAERPKGSFSTLEIQRTEQGDSAMYLCASSPRWERGGTDTQYFGPGTRLTVL.

J is TRBJ1-2 and V is TRBV7-9; D is undetermined. The CDR3 length is 14 residues. Germline lookup yields CDR1 SEHNR and CDR2 FQNEAQ (reference sequence). Trimming stripped 1 base from V and 4 bases from J, with 10 bases between. The CDR3 loop reads CASSLETAPYGYTF. The CDR3, as DNA: TGTGCCAGCAGCTTAGAAACAGCACCCTATGGCTACACCTTC.